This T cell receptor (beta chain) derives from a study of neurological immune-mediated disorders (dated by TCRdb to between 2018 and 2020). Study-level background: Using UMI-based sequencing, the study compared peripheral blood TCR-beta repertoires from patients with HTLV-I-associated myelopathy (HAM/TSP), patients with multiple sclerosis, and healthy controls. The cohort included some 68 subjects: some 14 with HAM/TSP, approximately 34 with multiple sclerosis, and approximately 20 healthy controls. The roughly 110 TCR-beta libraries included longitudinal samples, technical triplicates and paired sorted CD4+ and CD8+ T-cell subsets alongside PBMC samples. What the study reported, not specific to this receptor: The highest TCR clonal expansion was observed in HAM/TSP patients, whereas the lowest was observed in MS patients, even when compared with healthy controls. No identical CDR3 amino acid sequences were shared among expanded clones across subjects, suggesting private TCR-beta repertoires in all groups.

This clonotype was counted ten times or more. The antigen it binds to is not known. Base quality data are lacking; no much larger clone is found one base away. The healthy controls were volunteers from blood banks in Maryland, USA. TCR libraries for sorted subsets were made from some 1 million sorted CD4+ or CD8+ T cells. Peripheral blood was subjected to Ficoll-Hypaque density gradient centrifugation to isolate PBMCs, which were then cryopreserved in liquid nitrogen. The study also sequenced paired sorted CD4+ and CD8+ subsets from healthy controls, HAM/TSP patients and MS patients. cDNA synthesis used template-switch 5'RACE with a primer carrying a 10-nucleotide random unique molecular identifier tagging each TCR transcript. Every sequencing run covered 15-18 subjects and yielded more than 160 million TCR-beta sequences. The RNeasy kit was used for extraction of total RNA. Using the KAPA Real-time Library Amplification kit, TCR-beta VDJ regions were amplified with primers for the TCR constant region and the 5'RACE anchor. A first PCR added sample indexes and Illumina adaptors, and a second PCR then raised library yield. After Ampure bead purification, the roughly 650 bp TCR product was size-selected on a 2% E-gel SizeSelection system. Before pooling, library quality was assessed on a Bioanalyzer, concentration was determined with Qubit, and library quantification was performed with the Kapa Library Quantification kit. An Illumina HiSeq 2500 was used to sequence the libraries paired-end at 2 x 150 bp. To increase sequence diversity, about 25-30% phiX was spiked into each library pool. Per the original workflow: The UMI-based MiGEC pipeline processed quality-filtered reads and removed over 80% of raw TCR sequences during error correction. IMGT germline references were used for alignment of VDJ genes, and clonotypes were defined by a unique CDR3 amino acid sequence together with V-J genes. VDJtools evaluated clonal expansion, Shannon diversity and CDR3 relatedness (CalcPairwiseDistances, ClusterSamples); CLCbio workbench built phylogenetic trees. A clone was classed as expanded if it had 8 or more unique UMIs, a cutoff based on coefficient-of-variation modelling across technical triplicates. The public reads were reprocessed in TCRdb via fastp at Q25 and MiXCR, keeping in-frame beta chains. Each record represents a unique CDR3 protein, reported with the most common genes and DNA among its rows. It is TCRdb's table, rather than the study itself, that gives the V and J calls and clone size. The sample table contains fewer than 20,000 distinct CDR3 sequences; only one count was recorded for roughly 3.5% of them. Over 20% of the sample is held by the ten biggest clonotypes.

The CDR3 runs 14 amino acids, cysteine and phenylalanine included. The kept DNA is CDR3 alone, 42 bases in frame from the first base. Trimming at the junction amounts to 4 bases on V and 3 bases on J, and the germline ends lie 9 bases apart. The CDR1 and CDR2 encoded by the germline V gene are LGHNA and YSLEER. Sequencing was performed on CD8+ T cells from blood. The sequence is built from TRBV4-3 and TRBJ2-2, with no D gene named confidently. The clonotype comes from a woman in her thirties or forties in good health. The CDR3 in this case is CASSRTDYTGELFF. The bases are TGCGCCAGCAGCCGCACAGACTACACCGGGGAGCTGTTTTTT.